One and the same sample provided the 21 T cell receptor beta chains below, sequenced in a study of blood T cell repertoires in COVID-19. TCRdb's table, derived via immunoSEQ multiplex PCR, lists solely in-frame clones and lacks some. The table shows 200,000 or so clones, with 65% to 85% occurring only once. Sample: peripheral blood. The receptors were gathered from a woman aged 30 to 39 with acute or convalescent COVID-19.

V and J are TRBV19 and TRBJ2-2; perhaps TRBD2 as D (5 bases). Trimming removed 6 bases from V and 7 bases from J, with 12 bases in between. Germline CDR1 is LNHDA and CDR2 is SQIVND (reference sequence). The CDR3 runs to 13 residues. CDR3 amino acids: CASSALAVGELFF. In DNA form, the CDR3 reads TGTGCCAGTAGCGCCCTAGCTGTCGGGGAGCTGTTTTTT.

The chain couples TRBV3-1 (or the pseudogene TRBV3-2) to TRBJ2-5; 13 bases line up with TRBD2. CDR1 LGHDT and CDR2 YNNKEL come from the germline V gene (reference sequence). The V gene end was trimmed by 4 bases and the J gene end by 5 bases; junction bases not matched to a gene: 16. This CDR3 contains 19 residues. CDR3 nucleotide sequence: TGTGCCAGCAGCCCCACAACTAGACTAGCGGGAGGACGTGGGGAGACCCAGTACTTC. Residues: CASSPTTRLAGGRGETQYF.

The chain's CDR3 is CSVSDRRSSYEQYF. CDR3 in DNA: TGCAGCGTTTCGGACAGGAGAAGCTCCTACGAGCAGTACTTC. The rearrangement uses TRBV29-1 and TRBJ2-7; TRBD1 aligns across 7 bases. This CDR3 comprises 14 residues. In germline, CDR1 is SQVTM, CDR2 ANQGSEA. Trimming removed 5 bases from V and 0 bases from J; junction bases left unmatched: 7.

The V gene is TRBV5-1, the J gene TRBJ2-7; a weak D match, TRBD1 (6 bases). From germline, CDR1 is SGHRS and CDR2 YFSETQ. Between the trimmed V and J ends, which lost 2 bases and 0 bases, there was a span of 18 bases. The CDR3 is 17 amino acids. CDR3 region: CASSLFRGTGSSYEQYF. The CDR3 bases are TGCGCCAGCAGCTTATTTCGCGGAACAGGGAGCTCCTACGAGCAGTACTTC.

The chain joins TRBV19 to TRBJ1-5; D is undetermined. Germline V gene lookup returns CDR1 LNHDA and CDR2 SQIVND (reference sequence). The CDR3 is 12 residues long. V lost 4 bases and J 11 bases, leaving 12 bases between the germline ends. CDR3 nucleotides: TGTGCCAGTAGTAGATTTCGGGAGGCCCAGCATTTT. Translated, it gives CASSRFREAQHF.

J is TRBJ2-7 and V is TRBV20-1, with D maybe TRBD1 (5 bases). V was shortened by 5 bases and J by 3 bases, with 8 bases between the two germline ends. CDR1 is DFQATT and CDR2 is SNEGSKA in the germline V gene (reference sequence). The CDR3 is 11 residues long. CDR3: CSAPQVYEQYF. CDR3 in DNA: TGCAGTGCTCCACAGGTCTACGAGCAGTACTTC.

The table lists this clone with a count of one. The chain employs TRBV5-4 and TRBJ1-3; the D is unclear. V lost 0 bases to trimming and J lost 0 bases, with 13 bases between them. The CDR3 covers 17 residues. Germline assignment: CDR1 SGHNT and CDR2 YYREEE (reference sequence). CDR3 DNA sequence: TGTGCCAGCAGCTTGGGATCCACAGCTACCTCTGGAAACACCATATATTTT. Protein: CASSLGSTATSGNTIYF.

The J gene is TRBJ1-5, the V gene TRBV4-1, with D uncertain. The CDR3 has 15 amino acids. Deletions cut 0 bases from V and 4 bases from J, with 10 bases between. Germline V gene sequence: CDR1 MGHRA, CDR2 YSYEKL. The DNA of the CDR3 is TGCGCCAGCAGCCAAGAAGTCACGCGAAATCAGCCCCAGCATTTT. This gives the protein CASSQEVTRNQPQHF.

This clone showed up just once. The chain combines TRBV19 with TRBJ1-5; TRBD1 might be the D (6 bases). The V and J ends lost 8 bases and 10 bases respectively, with 12 bases between them. The CDR3 totals 11 residues. In germline, CDR1 is LNHDA, CDR2 SQIVND (reference sequence). The CDR3 DNA sequence: TGTGCCAGTGCGGACAGTTCTCCCCAGCATTTT. Amino acid sequence: CASADSSPQHF. Looking up the rest from reference TRBV19 and TRBJ1-5 gives the full variable domain: DGGITQSPKYLFRKEGQNVTLSCEQNLNHDAMYWYRQDPGQGLRLIYYSQIVNDFQKGDIAEGYSVSREKKESFPLTVTSAQKNPTAFYLCASADSSPQHFGDGTRLSIL.

The V call is TRBV14, the J call TRBJ2-3; D not resolved. Germline V gives CDR1 SGHDN, CDR2 FVKESK. The CDR3 spans 13 residues. V was clipped by 6 bases and J by 6 bases, with 13 bases between them. The CDR3 reads CASRPNQRDTQYF. Written as DNA, the CDR3 is TGTGCCAGCAGACCCAACCAGAGGGATACGCAGTATTTT.

The chain joins TRBV5-4 to TRBJ1-2; 9 nucleotides line up with TRBD1. This CDR3 has 17 residues. J was trimmed by 4 bases and V by 3 bases; bases with no gene match: 13. CDR1 and CDR2 (germline): SGHNT, YYREEE (reference sequence). The CDR3 sequence: CASSSTGQGLSSYGYTF. Written as DNA, the CDR3 is TGTGCCAGCAGCTCTACGGGACAGGGTTTGAGTAGCTATGGCTACACCTTC.

The chain carries TRBV7-2 and TRBJ2-2; 8 nucleotides align to TRBD2. The CDR3 covers 17 residues. In germline, CDR1 is SGHTA, CDR2 FQGNSA. Trimming removed 1 base from V and 5 bases from J; junction bases left unmatched: 9. The CDR3 sequence is CASSLGGAGALTGELFF. The DNA for the CDR3 is TGTGCCAGCAGCTTAGGCGGAGCGGGGGCCCTTACCGGGGAGCTGTTTTTT.

The CDR3, as DNA: TGCGCCAGCAGCCTAAGACAGGGGCTCGAGCAGTACTTC. This translates into CASSLRQGLEQYF. This chain joins TRBV5-1 and TRBJ2-7; 8 bases map to TRBD1. From germline, CDR1 is SGHRS and CDR2 YFSETQ. Trimming cost V 4 bases and J 6 bases; bases outside gene matches: 6. The CDR3 contains 13 residues.

J is TRBJ1-5 and V is TRBV7-2; D is perhaps TRBD1 (6 bases). V dropped 8 bases and J dropped 7 bases, with 15 bases sitting between them. Germline CDR1 and CDR2: SGHTA and FQGNSA. The CDR3 extends over 13 amino acids. The CDR3 loop reads CASARTAAQPQHF. CDR3 nucleotide sequence: TGTGCCAGCGCGAGGACAGCGGCACAGCCCCAGCATTTT. Complete variable domain (other parts from reference TRBV7-2 and TRBJ1-5): GAGVSQSPSNKVTEKGKDVELRCDPISGHTALYWYRQSLGQGLEFLIYFQGNSAPDKSGLPSDRFSAERTGGSVSTLTIQRTQQEDSAVYLCASARTAAQPQHFGDGTRLSIL.

This clone was seen more than once but under ten times. The gene calls are TRBV24-1 and TRBJ2-3; D possibly corresponds to TRBD1 (5 bases). This CDR3 is 12 amino acids long. CDR1 is KGHDR and CDR2 is SFDVKD in the germline V gene. The V end lost 6 bases, the J end lost 4 bases, and 7 bases lay between the germline ends. This CDR3 reads CATSKGSDTQYF. The CDR3 DNA is TGTGCCACCAGTAAGGGGTCAGATACGCAGTATTTT.

V and J are TRBV4-2 and TRBJ1-3, with 7 nucleotides matching TRBD1. The germline gives CDR1 LGHNA, CDR2 YNFKEQ. V lost 1 base, J lost 6 bases, and 6 bases stayed unmatched. The CDR3 loop spans 15 amino acids. CDR3 region: CASSQGQGGVNTIYF. DNA for the CDR3: TGTGCCAGCAGCCAAGGACAGGGTGGGGTAAACACCATATATTTT.

CDR3 DNA sequence: TGTGCCAGCAGCCCGCAGGGGACAGTCCCCAATGAGCAGTTCTTC. Amino acid sequence: CASSPQGTVPNEQFF. V gene TRBV9 combines with J gene TRBJ2-1, with TRBD1 matching 7 bases. V was pared by 4 bases and J by 6 bases, with 10 bases of the junction left unmatched. Germline V gene data show CDR1 as SGDLS and CDR2 as YYNGEE. CDR3 length equals 15 residues. Drawing the rest from reference TRBV9 and TRBJ2-1, the complete variable domain is DSGVTQTPKHLITATGQRVTLRCSPRSGDLSVYWYQQSLDQGLQFLIQYYNGEERAKGNILERFSAQQFPDLHSELNLSSLELGDSALYFCASSPQGTVPNEQFFGPGTRLTVL.

The chain employs TRBV7-2 and TRBJ1-5; D is uncertain. The CDR3 runs 12 residues. The germline gives CDR1 SGHTA, CDR2 FQGNSA. Trimming pared 5 bases from V and 10 bases from J, leaving 12 bases between. The CDR3 region is CASSPGSPPQHF. The CDR3, as DNA: TGTGCCAGCAGCCCGGGAAGTCCCCCCCAGCATTTT.

The chain carries TRBV4-3 and TRBJ2-3, with 8 bases lining up with TRBD2. The germline V gene has CDR1 LGHNA and CDR2 YSLEER. With 0 bases clipped from V and 0 bases from J, the junction kept 2 bases outside the gene matches. The CDR3 runs 16 residues. CDR3 amino acids: CASSQEGGGSTDTQYF. The CDR3 nucleotides read TGCGCCAGCAGCCAAGAAGGCGGGGGGAGCACAGATACGCAGTATTTT.

The chain couples TRBV4-3 to TRBJ2-3; the D is unclear. CDR3 length: 13 amino acids. V lost 0 bases and J lost 2, with 3 bases in between. Germline CDR1 LGHNA, CDR2 YSLEER. The CDR3 bases are TGCGCCAGCAGCCAAGATATCACAGATACGCAGTATTTT. This codes for CASSQDITDTQYF.

This chain uses TRBV7-8 with TRBJ1-4; possibly TRBD1 for D (5 bases). Germline assignment: CDR1 SGHVS and CDR2 FQNEAQ. V shed 1 base and J shed 8 bases, with 14 bases lying between them. The CDR3 contains 15 residues. Here the CDR3 DNA reads TGTGCCAGCAGCTTAGGGTGGGGGGAGAGGGAAAAACTGTTTTTT. Translated, it gives CASSLGWGEREKLFF.